This T cell receptor beta chain was retrieved from a study of early T cells in non-severe SARS-CoV-2 infection. About the research overall: Whole-blood bulk RNA, unsorted, was sequenced, and chains were unpaired.

The CDR3 runs 13 residues. With 5 bases removed from V and 5 bases from J, the gap between germline ends came to 10 bases. Unique molecular identifiers were added to individual cDNA molecules. TCRdb ran MiXCR on the 5' RACE reads and lists one entry per CDR3 protein. Here the sample spans about 33,000 distinct CDR3 sequences, about 7% being singletons. Overall study results and limits: VDJdb-based annotation leaned toward anti-spike CD8 responses and missed private and CD4 specificities.

In its sample, this clonotype was seen many times. Its matching antigen is unknown. V gene TRBV12-3 or TRBV12-4 combines with J gene TRBJ1-5, with D hard to call. Sequences were obtained from whole blood. This TCR was sampled from an adult who was a healthcare worker with PCR-confirmed SARS-CoV-2 infection or an uninfected control (not recorded which). In nucleotides, the CDR3 is TGTGCCAGCAGTCTGATTCGGTATCAGCCCCAGCATTTT. Translated: CASSLIRYQPQHF.